Listed here is a single T cell receptor (beta chain). The antigen is undetermined. With 0 bases removed from V and 4 bases from J, the gap between germline ends came to 5 bases. The CDR3 has 14 amino acids. CDR1 SGDLS and CDR2 YYNGEE come from the germline V gene. The data were taken from a study of CD8 T cells in ankylosing spondylitis. Study-level points and caveats: Clones tied to disease were said to be significantly enriched in matched ankylosing spondylitis synovial fluid. Within peripheral blood, clones linked to disease were CD8+ and relatively rare. Within ankylosing spondylitis blood, a TCR beta motif made up of several highly homologous variants appeared to be characteristic. Previous work reported some of these motif variants in the synovial fluid and blood of reactive arthritis.

The authors made TCR beta libraries by quantitative 5'-RACE with molecular barcodes. TCRdb itself ran the 5' RACE reads through MiXCR, one entry per CDR3 protein. The sample contains 670,000 or so distinct CDR3 sequences, roughly 19% of which appear only once. This TCR was sampled from a male donor with ankylosing spondylitis. The sample was blood, either unsorted or a sorted T cell fraction (not recorded which). The rearrangement joins TRBV9 to TRBJ2-6, with D unresolved. CDR3 DNA: TGTGCCAGCAGCGTAGATGGAGGGGCCAACGTCCTGACTTTC. Translation: CASSVDGGANVLTF.